This entry describes one T cell receptor (beta chain). The antigen is undetermined. Relative to the germline gene, one junction end is altered; a read error may explain this. This specimen belongs to a study of regulatory T cells in long-lasting Graves disease. Study-wide results and caveats: Persistent Graves' patients had lower TCR diversity than newly diagnosed ones. Whereas new patients shared 900 to 1,000 public clonotypes, persistent patients shared more, at under 3,500.

This CDR3 has 15 amino acids. In germline, CDR1 is MRHNA, CDR2 SNTAGT. Specified time point: newly diagnosed GD, antithyroid drugs for less than 3 months. Isolated PBMC RNA provided the starting material for the TCR library. According to the study, TCR beta libraries were built with iRepertoire HTBI primers and CDR3-region Arm-PCR. Via MiXCR, TCRdb re-called the multiplex PCR reads, giving one row per CDR3 protein. This sample has about half a million distinct CDR3 sequences, with around 12% found just once. These same records also appear under a second study, on T cells in Graves' hyperthyroidism and ophthalmopathy. According to that study: The primer set for the first-round RT-PCR of the TCR CDR3 was HTBI.

The V gene is TRBV6-4, the J gene TRBJ1-5; 10 positions agree with TRBD1. The specimen comprised peripheral blood mononuclear cells (PBMCs), sampled at new diagnosis, from a patient treated with antithyroid drugs. The TCR comes from a woman in her 30s with Graves disease. The CDR3 DNA reads as TGTGCCAGCAGTTACAGGGGACAGGGGAATCAGCCCCATCATTTT. Translation: CASSYRGQGNQPHHF.